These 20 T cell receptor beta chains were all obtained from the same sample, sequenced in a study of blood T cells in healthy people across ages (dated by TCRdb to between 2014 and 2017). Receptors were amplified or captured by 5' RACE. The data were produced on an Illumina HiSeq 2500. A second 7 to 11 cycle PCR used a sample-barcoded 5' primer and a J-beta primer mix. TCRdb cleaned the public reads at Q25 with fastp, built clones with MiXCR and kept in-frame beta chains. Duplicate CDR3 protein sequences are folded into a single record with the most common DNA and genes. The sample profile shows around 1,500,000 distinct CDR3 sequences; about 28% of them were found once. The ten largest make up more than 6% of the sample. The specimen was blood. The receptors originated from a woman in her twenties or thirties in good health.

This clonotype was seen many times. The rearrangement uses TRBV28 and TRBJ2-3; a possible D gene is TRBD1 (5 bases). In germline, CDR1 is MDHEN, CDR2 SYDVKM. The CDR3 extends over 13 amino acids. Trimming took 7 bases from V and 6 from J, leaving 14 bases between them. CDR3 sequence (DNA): TGTGCCAGCAATAGGGGTAGCAAGGATACGCAGTATTTT. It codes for CASNRGSKDTQYF.

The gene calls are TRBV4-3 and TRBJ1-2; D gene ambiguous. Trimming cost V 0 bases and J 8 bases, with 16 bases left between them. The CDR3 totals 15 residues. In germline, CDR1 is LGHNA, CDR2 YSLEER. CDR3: CASSQENSNRGGYTF. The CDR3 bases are TGCGCCAGCAGCCAAGAAAATTCGAACCGAGGGGGCTACACCTTC.

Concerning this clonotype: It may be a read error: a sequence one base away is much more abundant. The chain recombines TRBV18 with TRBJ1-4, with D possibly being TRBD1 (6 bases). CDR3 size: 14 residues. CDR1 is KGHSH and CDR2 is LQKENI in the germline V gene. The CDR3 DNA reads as TGTGCCAGCTCACCAACGGGGGGCCGGGAAAAACGGTTTTTT. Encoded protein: CASSPTGGREKRFF.

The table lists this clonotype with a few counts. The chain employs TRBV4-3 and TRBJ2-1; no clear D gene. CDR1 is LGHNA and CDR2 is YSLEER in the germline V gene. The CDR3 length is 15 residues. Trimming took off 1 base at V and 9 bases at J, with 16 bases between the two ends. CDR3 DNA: TGCGCCAGCAGCCAAGCCGGGTCGCAGGCCGCTGAGCAGTTCTTC. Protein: CASSQAGSQAAEQFF.

Written as DNA, the CDR3 is TGTGCCAGCAGGGACAACTTAAAGGCTGAAGCTTTCTTT. It is translated as CASRDNLKAEAFF. This chain connects TRBV6-5 to TRBJ1-1, with D possibly TRBD1 on 5 matching bases. V shed 6 bases and J shed 6 bases, with 14 bases lying between them. Germline CDR1 is MNHEY and CDR2 is SVGAGI. This CDR3 contains 13 residues.

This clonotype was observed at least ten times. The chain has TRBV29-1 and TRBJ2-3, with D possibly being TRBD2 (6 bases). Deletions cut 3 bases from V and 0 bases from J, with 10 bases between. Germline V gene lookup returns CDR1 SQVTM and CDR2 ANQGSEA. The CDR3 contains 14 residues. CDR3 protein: CSVDPSVSTDTQYF. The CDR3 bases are TGCAGCGTTGATCCTAGCGTTAGCACAGATACGCAGTATTTT.

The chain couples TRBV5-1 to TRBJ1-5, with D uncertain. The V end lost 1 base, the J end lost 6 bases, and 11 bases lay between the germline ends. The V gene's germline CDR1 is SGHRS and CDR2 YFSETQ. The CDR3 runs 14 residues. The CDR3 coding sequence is TGCGCCAGCAGCTTGTTGCCCATGGGTCAGCCCCAGCATTTT. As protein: CASSLLPMGQPQHF.

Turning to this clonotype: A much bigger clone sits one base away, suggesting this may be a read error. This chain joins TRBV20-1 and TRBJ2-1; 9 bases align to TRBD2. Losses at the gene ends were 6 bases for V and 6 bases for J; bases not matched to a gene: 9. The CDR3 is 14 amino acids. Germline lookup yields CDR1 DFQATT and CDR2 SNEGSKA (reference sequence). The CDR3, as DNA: TGCAGTGCCGCTATAGCGGGAGAATCCAATGAGCAGTTCTTC. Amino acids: CSAAIAGESNEQFF.

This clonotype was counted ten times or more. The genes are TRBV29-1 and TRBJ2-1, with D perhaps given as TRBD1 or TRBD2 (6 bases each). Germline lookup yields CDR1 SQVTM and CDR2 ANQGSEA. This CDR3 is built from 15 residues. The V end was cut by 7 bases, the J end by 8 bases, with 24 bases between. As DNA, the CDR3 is TGCAGCGCCCCCTTGGGGACGGGGGCGCAGGATGAGCAGTTCTTC. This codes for CSAPLGTGAQDEQFF.

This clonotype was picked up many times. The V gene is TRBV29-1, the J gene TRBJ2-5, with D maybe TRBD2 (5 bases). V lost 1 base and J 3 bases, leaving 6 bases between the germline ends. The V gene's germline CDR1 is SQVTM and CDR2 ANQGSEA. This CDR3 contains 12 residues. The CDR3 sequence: CSVEGEKETQYF. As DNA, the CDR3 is TGCAGCGTTGAAGGGGAGAAAGAGACCCAGTACTTC.

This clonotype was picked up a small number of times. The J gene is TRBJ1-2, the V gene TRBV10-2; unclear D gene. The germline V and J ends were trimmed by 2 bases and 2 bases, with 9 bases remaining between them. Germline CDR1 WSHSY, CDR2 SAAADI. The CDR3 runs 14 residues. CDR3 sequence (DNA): TGCGCCAGCAGTGAGATAGGGCGCAACTATGGCTACACCTTC. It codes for CASSEIGRNYGYTF.

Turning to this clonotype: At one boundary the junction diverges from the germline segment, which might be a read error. CDR3 DNA sequence: TGTGCCAGCACCCTCCGCGACGTGAGAACAGATACGCAATATTTC. Protein product: CASTLRDVRTDTQYF. This chain connects TRBV12-3 or TRBV12-4 to TRBJ2-3, with D uncertain. The CDR3 runs 15 residues.

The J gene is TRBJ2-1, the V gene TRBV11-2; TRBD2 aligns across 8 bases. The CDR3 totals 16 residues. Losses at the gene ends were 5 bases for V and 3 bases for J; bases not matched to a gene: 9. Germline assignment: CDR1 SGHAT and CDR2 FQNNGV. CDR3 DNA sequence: TGTGCCAGCAGCCTAACCGGGGGGGTTGTCTACAATGAGCAGTTCTTC. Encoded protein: CASSLTGGVVYNEQFF.

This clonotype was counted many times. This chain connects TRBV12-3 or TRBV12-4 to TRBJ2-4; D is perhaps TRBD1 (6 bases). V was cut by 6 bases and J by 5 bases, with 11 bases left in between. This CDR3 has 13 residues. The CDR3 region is CASSTGQQNIQYF. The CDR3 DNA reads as TGTGCCAGCAGCACCGGACAGCAAAACATTCAGTACTTC.

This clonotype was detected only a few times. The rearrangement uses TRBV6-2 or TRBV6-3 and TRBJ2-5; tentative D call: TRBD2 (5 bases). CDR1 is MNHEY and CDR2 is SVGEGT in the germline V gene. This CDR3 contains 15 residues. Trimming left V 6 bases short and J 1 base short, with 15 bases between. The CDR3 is CASRDLRSVQETQYF. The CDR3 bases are TGTGCCAGCAGGGACTTGCGATCGGTCCAAGAGACCCAGTACTTC.

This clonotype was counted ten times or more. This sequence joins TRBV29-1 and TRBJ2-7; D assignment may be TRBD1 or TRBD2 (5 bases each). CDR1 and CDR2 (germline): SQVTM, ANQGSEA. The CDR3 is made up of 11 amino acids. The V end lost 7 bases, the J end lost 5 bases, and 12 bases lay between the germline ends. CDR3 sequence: CSGDRLDEQYF. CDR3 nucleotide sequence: TGCAGCGGGGACCGGTTGGACGAGCAGTACTTC.

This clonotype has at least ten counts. The CDR3 DNA is TGTGCCAGTAGTATGGGCCAGGGAGAGACCCAGTACTTC. This gives the protein CASSMGQGETQYF. V and J are TRBV19 and TRBJ2-5; TRBD1 might be the D (5 bases). There are 13 residues in the CDR3. Germline V CDR1 and CDR2: LNHDA, SQIVND (reference sequence). V was clipped by 3 bases and J by 4 bases, with 9 bases between them.

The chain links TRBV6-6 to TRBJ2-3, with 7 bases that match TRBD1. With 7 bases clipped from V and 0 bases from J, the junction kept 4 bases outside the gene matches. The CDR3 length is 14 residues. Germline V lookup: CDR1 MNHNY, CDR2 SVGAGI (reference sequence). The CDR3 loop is CASKRDSSTDTQYF. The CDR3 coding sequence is TGTGCCAGCAAAAGGGACAGCAGCACAGATACGCAGTATTTT.

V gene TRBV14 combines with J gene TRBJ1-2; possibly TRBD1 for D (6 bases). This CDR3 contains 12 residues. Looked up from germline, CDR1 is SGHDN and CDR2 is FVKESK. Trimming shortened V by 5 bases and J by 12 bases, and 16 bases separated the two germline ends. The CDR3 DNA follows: TGTGCCAGCAGCTCTAACAGGGCCCTCCACACCTTC. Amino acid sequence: CASSSNRALHTF.

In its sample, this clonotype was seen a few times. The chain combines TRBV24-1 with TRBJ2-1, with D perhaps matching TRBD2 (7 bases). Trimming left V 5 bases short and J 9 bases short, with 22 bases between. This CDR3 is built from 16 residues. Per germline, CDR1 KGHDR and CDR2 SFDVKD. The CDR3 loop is CATSAGGPARGAEQFF. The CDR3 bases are TGTGCCACCAGTGCCGGGGGGCCCGCGCGGGGAGCTGAGCAGTTCTTC.